This TCR beta chain was sequenced in a study of metastatic and nonmetastatic thyroid tumors. Original analysis: Clinicopathological groups differed in CDR3, with these differences serving to build a distant-metastasis classifier for papillary thyroid cancer. TCRdb reassembled clones from the PCR reads with MiXCR. It is TCRdb's table, rather than the study itself, that gives the V and J calls and clone size. The sample gives around 6,200 clones, roughly 34% of which show up once; 18% is in the top ten. No treatment of any kind had been given to any patient before thyroid surgery. This CDR3 is built from 17 residues. Germline CDR1 and CDR2: DFQATT and SNEGSKA (reference sequence). V was pared by 0 bases and J by 0 bases, with 15 bases between.

Sequenced sample: adjacent normal tissue. The TCR comes from a female donor with papillary thyroid cancer or a benign thyroid nodule (not recorded which). Some clones in this sample may be carry-over from other donors' samples. V gene TRBV20-1 combines with J gene TRBJ1-5; maybe TRBD1 (6 bases). The CDR3 region has the DNA TGCAGTGCTAGAGATATCGGCAGGGGATATAGCAATCAGCCCCAGCATTTT. Its translation: CSARDIGRGYSNQPQHF.